This T cell receptor (beta chain) is from a study of T cell responses to AZD1222 COVID-19 vaccine. Overall study results and limits: Vaccine-related CD4 TCRs covered spike, predominating at 160-218 and 743-854.

This clone was seen only a few times. The antigen is not known. TCRdb keeps only in-frame clones here, not all; method: immunoSEQ multiplex PCR. The sample carries 150,000 to 200,000 clones, 85% to 90% recorded once. The receptor was derived from an adult in good health. The sample here was peripheral blood, taken on day 0 of AZD1222 vaccination.

The CDR3 sequence: CASSRTDRNNSPLHF. Written as DNA, the CDR3 is TGTGCCAGCAGTCGAACGGATAGGAATAATTCACCCCTCCACTTT. The rearrangement uses TRBV28 and TRBJ1-6; D ambiguous. V was shortened by 5 bases and J by 5 bases, with 13 bases between the two germline ends. The CDR3 loop spans 15 amino acids. Germline V gene data show CDR1 as MDHEN and CDR2 as SYDVKM.